This T cell receptor beta chain was recovered during a study of blood T cell repertoires in COVID-19. Study-level background: Samples taken during acute and convalescent COVID-19 were collected in the United States, Italy and Spain.

TCRdb's table, derived via immunoSEQ multiplex PCR, lists solely in-frame clones and lacks some. The sample includes over 150,000 clones, under 85% of them seen just once. CDR3 length: 15 residues. Trimming cost V 1 base and J 0 bases, with 10 bases left between them. Germline CDR1 is SGHRS and CDR2 is YFSETQ. The material sequenced was peripheral blood. This receptor was obtained from a man between 65 and 79 years old with acute or convalescent COVID-19. This sequence joins TRBV5-1 and TRBJ2-5; tentative D call: TRBD1 (6 bases). This chain's CDR3 is CASSLLGAHQETQYF. For the CDR3, the DNA is TGCGCCAGCAGCTTGTTGGGGGCGCACCAAGAGACCCAGTACTTC.